One T cell receptor beta chain is described in this entry. As yet, its antigen is unknown. The data were produced by immunoSEQ multiplex PCR, yet TCRdb's version contains in-frame clones alone and is incomplete. The table has under 700,000 clones, 85% to 95% seen once. The naive CD8 fraction comprised CD45RO-negative cells positively selected for CCR7 and excluded terminally differentiated effector memory CD45RA+ cells. The data belong to a study of shared clonotypes between healthy human individuals. Study observations and caveats: Tissues were not sampled, only blood, and their repertoires likely differ.

Trimming cost V 6 bases and J 7 bases, with 10 bases left between them. In germline, CDR1 is MNHNY, CDR2 SVGAGI (reference sequence). This CDR3 is built from 13 residues. Sequencing was carried out using naive CD8+ T cells sorted from blood. This chain uses TRBV6-6 with TRBJ1-6, with D unclear. The receptor comes from a woman aged 25-40 years in good health. CDR3 sequence (DNA): TGTGCCAGCAGACTCCCCCCCAATTCACCCCTCCACTTT. This encodes CASRLPPNSPLHF.